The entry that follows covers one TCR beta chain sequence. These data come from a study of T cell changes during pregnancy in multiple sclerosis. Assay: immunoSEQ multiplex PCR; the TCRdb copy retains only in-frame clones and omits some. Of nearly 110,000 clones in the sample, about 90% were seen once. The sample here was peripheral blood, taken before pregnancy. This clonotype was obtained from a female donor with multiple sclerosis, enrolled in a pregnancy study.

The DNA of the CDR3 is TGTGCCAGTAGGCAAAAACCGGGACTGAGAAGGGGTCAGCCCCAGCATTTT. Residues: CASRQKPGLRRGQPQHF. The chain employs TRBV19 and TRBJ1-5, with D possibly TRBD1 on 5 matching bases. From germline, CDR1 is LNHDA and CDR2 SQIVND (reference sequence). The CDR3 consists of 17 residues. V lost 6 bases and J lost 6, with 24 bases in between.